One and the same sample provided the 16 T cell receptor beta chains below, sequenced in a study of OX40 agonist ivuxolimab in advanced cancers. TCRdb's table, derived via immunoSEQ multiplex PCR, lists solely in-frame clones and lacks some. The sample consists of some 150,000 clones, about nine tenths of them appearing once. The sequenced sample was CD4+ or CD8+ T cells sorted from blood, obtained in a trial of the OX40 agonist ivuxolimab. These receptors all come from an adult with an advanced solid tumor such as melanoma, head and neck, liver or kidney cancer.

The V and J genes are TRBV28 and TRBJ1-1; unclear D gene. The CDR3 spans 17 residues. Germline V CDR1 and CDR2: MDHEN, SYDVKM. V was clipped by 5 bases and J by 0 bases, with 19 bases between them. The CDR3 DNA is TGTGCCAGCAGTCCCCCCCGGCAGGCGATTATGAACACTGAAGCTTTCTTT. Protein product: CASSPPRQAIMNTEAFF.

The chain carries TRBV4-2 and TRBJ2-2; D may be TRBD1 (6 bases). Germline CDR1 reads LGHNA; CDR2 reads YNFKEQ. The CDR3 is 16 residues long. V was clipped by 0 bases and J by 1 base, with 9 bases between them. For the CDR3, the DNA is TGTGCCAGCAGCCAAGACGCCAGGGGGAACACCGGGGAGCTGTTTTTT. This codes for CASSQDARGNTGELFF.

The rearrangement joins TRBV7-2 to TRBJ2-7, with TRBD1 matching 8 bases. The germline V gene has CDR1 SGHTA and CDR2 FQGNSA. V lost 5 bases, J lost 2 bases, and 8 bases stayed unmatched. The CDR3 covers 15 residues. The CDR3 reads CASSGVTGVTYEQYF. The CDR3 DNA follows: TGTGCCAGCAGCGGGGTGACAGGGGTGACCTACGAGCAGTACTTC.

V usage is TRBV15 and J usage is TRBJ1-1; TRBD1 matches at 7 bases. With V trimmed by 4 bases and J by 0 bases, 8 bases remained unmatched. Germline CDR1 and CDR2: LNHNV and YYDKDF (reference sequence). This CDR3 comprises 16 residues. Here the CDR3 reads CATSTRTGAMNTEAFF. The CDR3, as DNA: TGTGCCACCAGCACCCGGACAGGCGCCATGAACACTGAAGCTTTCTTT.

The genes are TRBV5-4 and TRBJ2-1; 14 bases match TRBD2. With V trimmed by 5 bases and J by 9 bases, 7 bases remained unmatched. Looked up from germline, CDR1 is SGHNT and CDR2 is YYREEE (reference sequence). The CDR3 consists of 15 residues. The CDR3 nucleotides read TGTGCCAGCAGTTCGGGACTAGCGGGAGCGGTTGAGCAGTTCTTC. Encoded protein: CASSSGLAGAVEQFF.

V usage is TRBV5-8 and J usage is TRBJ1-2, with no clear D. CDR1 is SGHTS and CDR2 is YDEGEE in the germline V gene. The CDR3 spans 14 residues. The ends were cut back, 0 bases at V and 2 bases at J, with 8 bases in the middle. This CDR3 reads CASSLGRNNYGYTF. For the CDR3, the DNA is TGTGCCAGCAGCTTGGGCCGGAACAACTATGGCTACACCTTC.

This clone was found many times. The chain couples TRBV5-6 to TRBJ1-2; 8 bases agree with TRBD1. CDR1 is SGHDT, CDR2 YYEEEE, per germline. The CDR3 length is 16 residues. The V segment lost 2 bases and the J segment 4 bases; nucleotides outside the gene matches: 10. In nucleotides, the CDR3 is TGTGCCAGCAGCTTATCTGAGACAGGGGCAACCTATGGCTACACCTTC. The encoded protein is CASSLSETGATYGYTF.

CDR3 nucleotides: TGTGCCAGCAGTTCGCCCCTTAGGGGGCTCGAAGAGACCCAGTACTTC. It specifies CASSSPLRGLEETQYF. The chain uses TRBV2 and TRBJ2-5; the match to TRBD1 covers 7 bases. Germline V lookup: CDR1 SNHLY, CDR2 FYNNEI. With V trimmed by 5 bases and J by 3 bases, 12 bases remained unmatched. CDR3 length: 16 amino acids.

The chain carries TRBV5-4 and TRBJ1-2, with TRBD1 matching over 8 bases. The CDR3 spans 16 residues. Germline CDR1 reads SGHNT; CDR2 reads YYREEE (reference sequence). J lost 7 bases, V lost 6 bases, and 17 bases had no gene match. CDR3 residues: CASITSGGAGKGGYTF. The CDR3 DNA is TGTGCCAGCATCACTTCAGGGGGCGCAGGGAAGGGTGGCTACACCTTC.

The V and J genes are TRBV28 and TRBJ1-5; D remains unclear. The CDR3 is 14 amino acids. Per the germline V gene, CDR1 is MDHEN and CDR2 is SYDVKM. V lost 6 bases and J lost 5, with 14 bases in between. The CDR3 here is CASSPTHGDQPQHF. CDR3 coding DNA: TGTGCCAGCAGCCCAACTCACGGAGATCAGCCCCAGCATTTT.

This clone was counted only a few times. J is TRBJ2-2 and V is TRBV7-2; TRBD1 might be the D (6 bases). This CDR3 spans 13 amino acids. The germline V and J ends were trimmed by 3 bases and 7 bases, with 9 bases remaining between them. In germline, CDR1 is SGHTA, CDR2 FQGNSA. This chain's CDR3 is CASSFDRNGELFF. CDR3 DNA: TGTGCCAGCAGCTTCGACAGGAACGGGGAGCTGTTTTTT.

This clone was seen just once. J is TRBJ2-1 and V is TRBV11-2; either TRBD1 or TRBD2 may supply D (5 bases each). Germline CDR1 and CDR2: SGHAT and FQNNGV. V lost 5 bases and J lost 1, with 12 bases in between. This CDR3 region has 15 residues. Here the CDR3 DNA reads TGTGCCAGCAGCCGGGGACCCCTGTCCTACAATGAGCAGTTCTTC. It translates to CASSRGPLSYNEQFF.

The chain combines TRBV19 with TRBJ1-4; no reliable D call. Trimming removed 7 bases from V and 7 bases from J, with 16 bases in between. CDR1 and CDR2 from the germline V gene are LNHDA and SQIVND (reference sequence). The CDR3 consists of 14 residues. The DNA of the CDR3 is TGTGCCAGTACCCCGTCAGGACCCCTTGAAAAACTGTTTTTT. It yields the protein CASTPSGPLEKLFF.

The chain joins TRBV4-2 to TRBJ2-7; no clear D gene. The CDR3 contains 11 residues. CDR1 LGHNA and CDR2 YNFKEQ come from the germline V gene. Between the trimmed V and J ends, which lost 1 base and 4 bases, there was a span of 2 bases. The DNA for the CDR3 is TGTGCCAGCAGCCAAGTATACGAGCAGTACTTC. This translates into CASSQVYEQYF.

The rearrangement joins TRBV5-4 to TRBJ2-1, with D perhaps TRBD2 (6 bases). The germline gives CDR1 SGHNT, CDR2 YYREEE (reference sequence). The CDR3 extends over 15 amino acids. V lost 4 bases and J 0 bases, leaving 11 bases between the germline ends. The CDR3 spells CASSPGSRSYNEQFF. CDR3 DNA: TGTGCCAGCAGCCCCGGGAGTCGCTCCTACAATGAGCAGTTCTTC.

This clone was observed a few times. The J gene is TRBJ2-7, the V gene TRBV5-6, with D possibly TRBD1 on 7 matching bases. CDR3 length: 17 amino acids. In germline, CDR1 is SGHDT, CDR2 YYEEEE. Trimming took off 1 base at V and 4 bases at J, with 21 bases between the two ends. This chain's CDR3 is CASSLLGGAGGEYEQYF. The CDR3 DNA reads TGTGCCAGCAGCTTGCTCGGGGGCGCAGGGGGTGAATACGAGCAGTACTTC.